This passage covers 13 T cell receptor beta chains from one sample sequenced in a study of blood T cell repertoires in COVID-19. Here immunoSEQ multiplex PCR was the method, and the copy in TCRdb shows in-frame clones only, minus some. The sample contains more than 150,000 clones, almost 85% of which appear only once. Source material: peripheral blood. The origin of the receptors is a man between 18 and 35 years old with active or convalescent COVID-19.

The genes are TRBV24-1 and TRBJ2-6; possibly TRBD1 for D (6 bases). CDR3 length: 17 residues. The germline gives CDR1 KGHDR, CDR2 SFDVKD. V was shortened by 5 bases and J by 4 bases, with 17 bases between the two germline ends. CDR3 amino acids: CATSGRTGTTGANVLTF. As DNA, the CDR3 is TGTGCCACCAGTGGTAGGACCGGGACAACCGGGGCCAACGTCCTGACTTTC.

The V and J genes are TRBV6-6 and TRBJ2-1; 11 positions agree with TRBD2. Germline CDR1 MNHNY, CDR2 SVGAGI (reference sequence). V lost 5 bases and J lost 4; bases outside the gene matches: 4. There are 15 residues in the CDR3. CDR3 in amino acids: CASSTLAGAYNEQFF. The CDR3 nucleotides are TGTGCCAGCAGTACACTAGCGGGGGCTTACAATGAGCAGTTCTTC.

The rearrangement joins TRBV2 to TRBJ2-1; D is possibly TRBD1 (5 bases). CDR1 is SNHLY, CDR2 FYNNEI, per germline. Between the trimmed V and J ends, which lost 9 bases and 6 bases, there was a span of 21 bases. The CDR3 sequence is 15 residues long. CDR3 sequence (DNA): TGTGCCAGGCGAGACCCAGGGTGGCGGAGCAATGAGCAGTTCTTC. This encodes CARRDPGWRSNEQFF.

This clone was observed a few times. The chain has TRBV4-1 and TRBJ2-7; TRBD2 matches at 9 bases. J lost 6 bases, V lost 2 bases, and 23 bases had no gene match. The CDR3 runs 20 residues. Germline V lookup: CDR1 MGHRA, CDR2 YSYEKL. CDR3: CASSQRVLASTREGLREQYF. CDR3 nucleotide sequence: TGCGCCAGCAGCCAACGGGTATTGGCCTCAACGCGGGAGGGCCTCCGCGAGCAGTACTTC.

This sequence joins TRBV12-5 and TRBJ2-7; 7 nucleotides align to TRBD2. Per germline, CDR1 LGHNT and CDR2 FRNRAP. The CDR3 spans 15 residues. J was trimmed by 0 bases and V by 1 base; bases with no gene match: 3. CDR3 sequence (DNA): TGTGCTAGTGGTTTGGACGGGGGGTCCTCCTACGAGCAGTACTTC. Translating gives CASGLDGGSSYEQYF.

The chain employs TRBV7-6 and TRBJ1-5; perhaps TRBD1 as D (6 bases). CDR3 length: 18 amino acids. Trimming cost V 2 bases and J 0 bases, with 17 bases left between them. CDR1 SGHVS and CDR2 FNYEAQ come from the germline V gene. The CDR3 here is CASSLNPAGVGSNQPQHF. The CDR3 nucleotides are TGTGCCAGCAGCTTAAATCCAGCAGGGGTTGGTAGCAATCAGCCCCAGCATTTT. The variable domain in full, completed from reference TRBV7-6 and TRBJ1-5, reads GAGVSQSPRYKVTKRGQDVALRCDPISGHVSLYWYRQALGQGPEFLTYFNYEAQQDKSGLPNDRFSAERPEGSISTLTIQRTEQRDSAMYRCASSLNPAGVGSNQPQHFGDGTRLSIL.

The CDR3 DNA reads TGTGCCATTTACAGGGGGGATCGAGTCACCGGGGAGCTGTTTTTT. Protein sequence: CAIYRGDRVTGELFF. The chain carries TRBV19 and TRBJ2-2; 8 bases agree with TRBD1. CDR1 and CDR2 (germline): LNHDA, SQIVND (reference sequence). V lost 10 bases, J lost 4 bases, and 11 bases stayed unmatched. The CDR3 length is 15 residues.

The rearrangement links TRBV5-6 to TRBJ2-1, with 8 nucleotides matching TRBD2. Trimming took 2 bases from V and 7 from J; bases not matched to a gene: 11. The CDR3 spans 16 residues. From germline, CDR1 is SGHDT and CDR2 YYEEEE. CDR3 residues: CASSFRSGGYGNEQFF. The CDR3, as DNA: TGTGCCAGCAGCTTCAGGAGCGGGGGTTACGGGAATGAGCAGTTCTTC.

V gene TRBV5-3 combines with J gene TRBJ2-7; D might be TRBD1 (6 bases). TRBV5-3 belongs to the ORF category, with a function that is uncertain. V lost 5 bases and J lost 3, with 15 bases in between. This CDR3 is built from 14 residues. The CDR3 loop is CARSVKTGLYEQYF. CDR3 DNA sequence: TGTGCCAGAAGTGTTAAGACAGGTCTCTACGAGCAGTACTTC.

J is TRBJ2-1 and V is TRBV7-2; D is unclear. The CDR3 loop spans 13 amino acids. V gave up 3 bases and J gave up 4 bases, with 7 bases separating them. Germline-derived CDR1 and CDR2 are SGHTA and FQGNSA. CDR3 protein: CASSFAEYNEQFF. In DNA form, the CDR3 reads TGTGCCAGCAGCTTCGCGGAGTACAATGAGCAGTTCTTC.

This chain uses TRBV30 with TRBJ1-2; 12 bases are shared with TRBD1. The CDR3 runs 20 residues. After removal of 3 bases from V and 3 bases from J, the junction contained 20 bases not matched to a gene. The germline V gene encodes CDR1 GTSNPN and CDR2 SVGIG (reference sequence). In DNA form, the CDR3 reads TGTGCCTGGAGCGACCCCCAAACCGGGACAGGGGGCTTGTGGGACTATGGCTACACCTTC. Translated, it gives CAWSDPQTGTGGLWDYGYTF.

Written as DNA, the CDR3 is TGCGCCAGCAGCCAACCCCAGACAGGGGGGATCTCCTACGAGCAGTACTTC. Protein product: CASSQPQTGGISYEQYF. The rearrangement uses TRBV4-1 and TRBJ2-7, with 9 bases aligning to TRBD1. This CDR3 comprises 17 residues. Germline V gene lookup returns CDR1 MGHRA and CDR2 YSYEKL. V lost 2 bases to trimming and J lost 0 bases; unmatched junction nucleotides: 8.

The chain has TRBV2 and TRBJ1-4; tentatively, D is TRBD1 (5 bases). Germline CDR1 SNHLY, CDR2 FYNNEI. Trimming stripped 6 bases from V and 13 bases from J, with 15 bases between. The CDR3 totals 12 residues. DNA of the CDR3: TGTGCCAGCAGGGAAAAAGGGGTCGGACTGTTTTTT. Translation: CASREKGVGLFF. The full variable domain, completed using reference TRBV2 and TRBJ1-4, is EPEVTQTPSHQVTQMGQEVILRCVPISNHLYFYWYRQILGQKVEFLVSFYNNEISEKSEIFDDQFSVERPDGSNFTLKIRSTKLEDSAMYFCASREKGVGLFFGSGTQLSVL.